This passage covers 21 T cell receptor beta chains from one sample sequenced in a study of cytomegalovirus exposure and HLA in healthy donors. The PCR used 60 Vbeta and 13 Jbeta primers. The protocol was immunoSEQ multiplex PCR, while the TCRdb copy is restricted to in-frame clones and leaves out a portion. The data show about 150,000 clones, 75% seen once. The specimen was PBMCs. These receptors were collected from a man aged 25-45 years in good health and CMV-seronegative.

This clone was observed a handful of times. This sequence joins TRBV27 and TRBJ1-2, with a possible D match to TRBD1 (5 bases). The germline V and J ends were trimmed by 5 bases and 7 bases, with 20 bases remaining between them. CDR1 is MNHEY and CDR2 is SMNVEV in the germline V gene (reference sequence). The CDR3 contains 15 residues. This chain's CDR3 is CASSPGRQSFLGYTF. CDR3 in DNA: TGTGCCAGCAGTCCAGGGAGGCAGTCGTTCCTTGGCTACACCTTC.

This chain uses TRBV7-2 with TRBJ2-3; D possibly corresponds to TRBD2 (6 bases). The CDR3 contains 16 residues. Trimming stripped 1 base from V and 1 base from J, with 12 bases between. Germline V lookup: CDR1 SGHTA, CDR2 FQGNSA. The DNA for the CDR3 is TGTGCCAGCAGCTTAGGACCTAGCGCACGCACAGATACGCAGTATTTT. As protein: CASSLGPSARTDTQYF.

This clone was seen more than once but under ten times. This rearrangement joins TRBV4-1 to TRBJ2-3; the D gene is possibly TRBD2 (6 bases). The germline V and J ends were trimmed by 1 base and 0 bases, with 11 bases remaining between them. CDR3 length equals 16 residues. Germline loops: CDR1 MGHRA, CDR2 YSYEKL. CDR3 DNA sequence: TGCGCCAGCAGCCAAGGAGGGACTCCTAGCACAGATACGCAGTATTTT. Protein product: CASSQGGTPSTDTQYF.

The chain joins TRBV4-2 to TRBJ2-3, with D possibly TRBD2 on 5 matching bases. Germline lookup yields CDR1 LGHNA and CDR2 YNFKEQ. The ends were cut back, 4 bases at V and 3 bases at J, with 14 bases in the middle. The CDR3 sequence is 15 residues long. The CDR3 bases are TGTGCCAGCAGCCCGCTTCTGGGCGGGACAGATACGCAGTATTTT. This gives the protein CASSPLLGGTDTQYF.

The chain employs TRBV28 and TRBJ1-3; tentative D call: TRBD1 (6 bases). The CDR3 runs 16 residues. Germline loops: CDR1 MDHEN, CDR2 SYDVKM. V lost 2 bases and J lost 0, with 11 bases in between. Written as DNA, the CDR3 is TGTGCCAGCAGTTTAGGACAGACGAGCTCTGGAAACACCATATATTTT. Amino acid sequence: CASSLGQTSSGNTIYF.

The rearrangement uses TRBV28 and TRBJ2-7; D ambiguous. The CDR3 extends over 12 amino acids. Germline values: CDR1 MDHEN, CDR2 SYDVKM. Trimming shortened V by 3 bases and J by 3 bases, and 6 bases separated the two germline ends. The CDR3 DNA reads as TGTGCCAGCAGTTTGGGCCTCTACGAGCAGTACTTC. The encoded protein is CASSLGLYEQYF. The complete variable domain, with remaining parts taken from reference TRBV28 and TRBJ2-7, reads DVKVTQSSRYLVKRTGEKVFLECVQDMDHENMFWYRQDPGLGLRLIYFSYDVKMKEKGDIPEGYSVSREKKERFSLILESASTNQTSMYLCASSLGLYEQYFGPGTRLTVT.

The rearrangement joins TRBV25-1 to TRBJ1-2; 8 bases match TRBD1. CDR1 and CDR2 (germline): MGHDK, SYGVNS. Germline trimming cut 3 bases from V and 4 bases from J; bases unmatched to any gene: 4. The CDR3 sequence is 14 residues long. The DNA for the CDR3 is TGTGCCAGCAGTGATTCAGGACAGGGCTATGGCTACACCTTC. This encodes CASSDSGQGYGYTF.

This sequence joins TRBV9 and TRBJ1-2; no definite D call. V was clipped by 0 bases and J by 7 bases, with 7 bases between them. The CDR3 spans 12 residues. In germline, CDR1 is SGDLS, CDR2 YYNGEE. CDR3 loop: CASSVGAGGYTF. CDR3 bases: TGTGCCAGCAGCGTAGGGGCGGGTGGCTACACCTTC.

In nucleotides, the CDR3 is TGCGCCAGCAGCTATGGACAGGGGGGACGAGAGACCCAGTACTTC. As protein: CASSYGQGGRETQYF. This chain joins TRBV10-1 and TRBJ2-5; TRBD1 matches 10 bases. Germline V gives CDR1 WNHNN, CDR2 SYGVQD (reference sequence). CDR3 length equals 15 residues. The junction had 8 bases not matched to a gene; V was cut back by 6 bases and J by 4 bases.

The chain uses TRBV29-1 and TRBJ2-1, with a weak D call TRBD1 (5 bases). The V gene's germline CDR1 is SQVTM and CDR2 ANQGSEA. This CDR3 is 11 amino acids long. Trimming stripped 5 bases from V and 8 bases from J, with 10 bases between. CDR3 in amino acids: CSVTGHDEQFF. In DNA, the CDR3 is TGCAGCGTTACCGGACACGATGAGCAGTTCTTC.

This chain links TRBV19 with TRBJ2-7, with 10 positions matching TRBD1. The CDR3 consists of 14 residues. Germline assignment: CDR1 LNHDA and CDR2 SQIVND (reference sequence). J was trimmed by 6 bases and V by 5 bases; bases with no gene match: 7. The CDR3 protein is CASSFRDRGFEQYF. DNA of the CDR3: TGTGCCAGTAGTTTCCGGGACAGGGGTTTCGAGCAGTACTTC.

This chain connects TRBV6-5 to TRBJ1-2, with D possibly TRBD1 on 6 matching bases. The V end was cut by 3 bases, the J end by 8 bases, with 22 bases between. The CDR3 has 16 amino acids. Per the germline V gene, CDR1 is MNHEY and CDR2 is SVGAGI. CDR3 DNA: TGTGCCAGCAGTTATACCCCACACAGACAGGTTGGGGGCTACACCTTC. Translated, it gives CASSYTPHRQVGGYTF.

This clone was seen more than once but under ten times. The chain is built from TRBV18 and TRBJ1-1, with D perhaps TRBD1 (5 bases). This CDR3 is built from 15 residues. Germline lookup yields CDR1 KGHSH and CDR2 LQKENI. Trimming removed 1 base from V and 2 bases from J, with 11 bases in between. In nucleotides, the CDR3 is TGTGCCAGCTCACCACAAAAGGGGTTAAACACTGAAGCTTTCTTT. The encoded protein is CASSPQKGLNTEAFF.

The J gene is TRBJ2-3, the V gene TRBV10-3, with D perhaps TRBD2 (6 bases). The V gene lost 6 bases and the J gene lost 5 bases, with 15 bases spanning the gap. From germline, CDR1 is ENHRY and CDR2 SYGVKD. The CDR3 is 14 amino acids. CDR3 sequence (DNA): TGTGCCATCAGACCGGGGCCCGGGGGAGATACGCAGTATTTT. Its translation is CAIRPGPGGDTQYF.

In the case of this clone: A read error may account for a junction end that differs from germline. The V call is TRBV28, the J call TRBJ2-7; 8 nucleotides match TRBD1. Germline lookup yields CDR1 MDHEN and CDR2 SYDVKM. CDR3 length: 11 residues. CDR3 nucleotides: TGTGCCAGCAGTAGGGGGACAGGCCCACACTTC. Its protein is CASSRGTGPHF. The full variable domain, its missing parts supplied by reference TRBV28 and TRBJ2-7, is DVKVTQSSRYLVKRTGEKVFLECVQDMDHENMFWYRQDPGLGLRLIYFSYDVKMKEKGDIPEGYSVSREKKERFSLILESASTNQTSMYLCASSRGTGPHFGPGTRLTVT.

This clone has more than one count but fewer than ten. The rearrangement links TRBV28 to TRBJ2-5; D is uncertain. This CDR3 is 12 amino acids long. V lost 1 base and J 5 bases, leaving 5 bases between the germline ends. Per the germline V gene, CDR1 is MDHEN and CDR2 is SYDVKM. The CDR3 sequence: CASSLFAETQYF. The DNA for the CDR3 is TGTGCCAGCAGTTTATTTGCGGAGACCCAGTACTTC.

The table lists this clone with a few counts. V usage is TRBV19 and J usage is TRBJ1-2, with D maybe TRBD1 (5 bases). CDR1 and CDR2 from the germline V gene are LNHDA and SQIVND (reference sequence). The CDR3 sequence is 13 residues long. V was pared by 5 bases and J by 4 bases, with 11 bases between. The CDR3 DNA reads TGTGCCAGTAGTGAGACAGCGGGCTATGGCTACACCTTC. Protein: CASSETAGYGYTF.

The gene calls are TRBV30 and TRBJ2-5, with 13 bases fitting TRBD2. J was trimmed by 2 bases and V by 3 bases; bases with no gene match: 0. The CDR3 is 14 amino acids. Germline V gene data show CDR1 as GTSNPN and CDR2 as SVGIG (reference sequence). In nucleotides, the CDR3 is TGTGCCTGGAGACTAGCGGGAGGGCAAGAGACCCAGTACTTC. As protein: CAWRLAGGQETQYF.

The CDR3 here is CASSLLEASYEQYF. The CDR3 DNA follows: TGCGCCAGCAGCTTGCTCGAGGCCTCCTACGAGCAGTACTTC. The rearrangement uses TRBV5-1 and TRBJ2-7; D is undetermined. The CDR3 spans 14 residues. Germline loops: CDR1 SGHRS, CDR2 YFSETQ. Between the trimmed V and J ends, which lost 1 base and 0 bases, there was a span of 8 bases.

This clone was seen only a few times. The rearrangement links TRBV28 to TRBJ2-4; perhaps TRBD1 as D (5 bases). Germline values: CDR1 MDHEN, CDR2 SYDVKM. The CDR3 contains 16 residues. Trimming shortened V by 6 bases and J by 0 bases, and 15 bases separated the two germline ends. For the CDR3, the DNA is TGTGCCAGCAGCCCCTTAGGGGTCCTAGCCAAAAACATTCAGTACTTC. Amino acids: CASSPLGVLAKNIQYF.

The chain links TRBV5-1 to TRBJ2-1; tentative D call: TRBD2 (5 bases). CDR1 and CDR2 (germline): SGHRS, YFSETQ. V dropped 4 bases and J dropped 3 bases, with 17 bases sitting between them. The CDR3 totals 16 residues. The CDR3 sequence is CASSPPSGSGYNEQFF. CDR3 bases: TGCGCCAGCAGCCCGCCCTCGGGATCAGGCTACAATGAGCAGTTCTTC.